The 29 T cell receptor beta chains presented below share a single source sample, sequenced in a study of Tregs in tolerant kidney transplant recipients. The method was immunoSEQ multiplex PCR; TCRdb's version includes in-frame clones alone and lacks a portion of them. The sample carries about 72,000 clones, more than 90% recorded once. The material was CD8+ T cells from blood, obtained before the transplant. The receptors were sampled from a human donor who received a combined kidney and bone marrow transplant.

Turning to this clone: The final CDR3 position lacks the conserved phenylalanine or tryptophan, pointing to a likely read error. The chain carries TRBV4-1 and TRBJ2-7; 9 bases fit TRBD1. J was trimmed by 1 base and V by 5 bases; bases with no gene match: 12. The germline V gene encodes CDR1 MGHRA and CDR2 YSYEKL. The CDR3 runs 17 residues. CDR3 nucleotide sequence: TGCGCCAGCAGCATGAAGGAAGGACAGGGGATATCCTACGAGCAGTACCTC. Protein sequence: CASSMKEGQGISYEQYL.

This clone was seen just once. The gene calls are TRBV27 and TRBJ2-2; 14 positions match TRBD2. The CDR3 sequence is 16 residues long. V lost 5 bases to trimming and J lost 7 bases; unmatched junction nucleotides: 6. Germline lookup yields CDR1 MNHEY and CDR2 SMNVEV (reference sequence). For the CDR3, the DNA is TGTGCCAGCAGTGGGGGACTAGCGGGAGCCCACGGGGAGCTGTTTTTT. This codes for CASSGGLAGAHGELFF.

For this clone: One junction end does not reproduce the germline sequence, and a read error may be involved. In the same sample, other DNA sequences code for this CDR3. The J gene is TRBJ1-6, the V gene TRBV9; weak D call: TRBD1 (5 bases). This CDR3 comprises 12 residues. Germline values: CDR1 SGDLS, CDR2 YYNGEE. The CDR3 region has the DNA TGTGCCAGCAGCGCAGGGAATTCCCCCCTCCACTTT. Translated, it gives CASSAGNSPLHF.

By sample fraction, this clone is medium-sized. The V and J genes are TRBV11-2 and TRBJ2-7, with D uncertain. With 5 bases removed from V and 4 bases from J, the gap between germline ends came to 9 bases. The CDR3 is 12 amino acids. Germline V CDR1 and CDR2: SGHAT, FQNNGV. The CDR3 here is CASSQAHYEQYF. The CDR3 DNA reads TGTGCCAGCAGCCAAGCGCATTACGAGCAGTACTTC.

The chain has TRBV5-4 and TRBJ2-1; TRBD2 agrees at 15 bases. Losses at the gene ends were 4 bases for V and 10 bases for J; bases not matched to a gene: 12. Germline CDR1 reads SGHNT; CDR2 reads YYREEE (reference sequence). CDR3 size: 17 residues. CDR3 residues: CASSPRTSGGGFVEQFF. DNA for the CDR3: TGTGCCAGCAGCCCCCGGACTAGCGGGGGGGGGTTCGTAGAGCAGTTCTTC.

The chain combines TRBV9 with TRBJ1-3; a weak D match, TRBD1 (5 bases). V dropped 3 bases and J dropped 0 bases, with 16 bases sitting between them. Germline CDR1 SGDLS, CDR2 YYNGEE. The CDR3 runs 17 residues. CDR3 coding DNA: TGTGCCAGCAGCGGAGGAGGGGCCTCTACCTCTGGAAACACCATATATTTT. Protein: CASSGGGASTSGNTIYF.

The V call is TRBV27, the J call TRBJ2-5; D perhaps matches TRBD2 (6 bases). This CDR3 comprises 16 residues. Trimming pared 5 bases from V and 0 bases from J, leaving 16 bases between. The germline V gene encodes CDR1 MNHEY and CDR2 SMNVEV (reference sequence). The CDR3 protein is CASSPRMRGYQETQYF. DNA for the CDR3: TGTGCCAGCAGTCCCCGCATGCGGGGATACCAAGAGACCCAGTACTTC.

The chain couples TRBV11-3 to TRBJ1-4; maybe TRBD1 (5 bases). Trimming removed 5 bases at V and 8 bases at J, with 18 bases between. The CDR3 sequence is 15 residues long. The germline V gene encodes CDR1 SGHNT and CDR2 YENEEA. CDR3 in DNA: TGTGCCAGCAGCCGCGGTCGGGGGAGCCGGGAAAAACTGTTTTTT. Encoded protein: CASSRGRGSREKLFF.

Comments on this clone: This CDR3 is missing its conserved last phenylalanine or tryptophan, likely due to a read error. No DNA is shown, since the ends of the CDR3 on it are uncertain; the CDR3 is the one TCRdb lists. This chain joins TRBV5-6 and TRBJ2-3; TRBD2 is the table's D call and was not checked against the DNA. CDR1 SGHDT and CDR2 YYEEEE come from the germline V gene. Ends included, the CDR3 has 18 residues. The CDR3 region is CASSLSPTDRGEAGGLPL.

Only one count was recorded for this clone. J is TRBJ2-5 and V is TRBV18; TRBD2 matches 10 bases. The trim removed 3 bases at V and 1 base at J, leaving 14 bases unmatched. Germline CDR1 reads KGHSH; CDR2 reads LQKENI. The CDR3 has 19 amino acids. The CDR3 region is CASSPVELAGGNPQETQYF. In DNA form, the CDR3 reads TGTGCCAGCTCACCGGTGGAGTTAGCGGGGGGAAACCCCCAAGAGACCCAGTACTTC.

There are a few counts of this clone. V is TRBV7-6 and J is TRBJ1-2; the D gene is possibly TRBD1 (5 bases). V was clipped by 1 base and J by 6 bases, with 9 bases between them. CDR1 is SGHVS and CDR2 is FNYEAQ in the germline V gene. The CDR3 length is 13 residues. CDR3 bases: TGTGCCAGCAGCTTAGGGGCGGGGGATGGCTACACCTTC. Amino acids: CASSLGAGDGYTF.

This chain links TRBV4-1 with TRBJ1-4; the match to TRBD1 covers 9 bases. V was clipped by 6 bases and J by 7 bases; unmatched bases: 9. The CDR3 extends over 15 amino acids. Germline V lookup: CDR1 MGHRA, CDR2 YSYEKL. The CDR3 here is CASRDRGSVSEKLFF. Written as DNA, the CDR3 is TGCGCCAGCAGGGACAGGGGATCTGTTAGTGAAAAACTGTTTTTT.

The chain links TRBV4-3 to TRBJ2-7; 8 nucleotides align to TRBD1. The CDR3 is 15 amino acids. Per germline, CDR1 LGHNA and CDR2 YSLEER. The ends lost 5 bases at V and 3 bases at J; junction bases unmatched: 9. DNA of the CDR3: TGCGCCAGCAGCGCCGGGACAGGTTTTGGCTACGAGCAGTACTTC. This codes for CASSAGTGFGYEQYF.

V usage is TRBV5-1 and J usage is TRBJ2-1, with D perhaps matching TRBD2 (5 bases). The CDR3 runs to 16 residues. V was clipped by 4 bases and J by 1 base, with 15 bases between them. Looked up from germline, CDR1 is SGHRS and CDR2 is YFSETQ. The DNA of the CDR3 is TGCGCCAGCAGCCTCGCACTAGGTGGGTCCTACAATGAGCAGTTCTTC. This codes for CASSLALGGSYNEQFF.

The chain joins TRBV4-1 to TRBJ2-7, with TRBD2 matching over 10 bases. The CDR3 extends over 14 amino acids. CDR1 is MGHRA and CDR2 is YSYEKL in the germline V gene. V was clipped by 4 bases and J by 2 bases; unmatched bases: 2. The DNA of the CDR3 is TGCGCCAGCAGCCCCCTAGCGGGGGCCTACGAGCAGTACTTC. It codes for CASSPLAGAYEQYF.

The chain couples TRBV9 to TRBJ1-1, with unresolved D. Germline V gene data show CDR1 as SGDLS and CDR2 as YYNGEE. The CDR3 has 13 amino acids. Trimming took 0 bases from V and 5 from J, leaving 8 bases between them. CDR3 protein: CASSVGARTEAFF. CDR3 coding DNA: TGTGCCAGCAGCGTAGGGGCCCGGACTGAAGCTTTCTTT.

The J gene is TRBJ2-1, the V gene TRBV7-6, with TRBD1 matching 10 bases. The ends lost 5 bases at V and 3 bases at J; junction bases unmatched: 4. This CDR3 is 15 amino acids long. Germline lookup yields CDR1 SGHVS and CDR2 FNYEAQ. Here the CDR3 DNA reads TGTGCCAGCAGCAGGACAGGGGGACGCTACAATGAGCAGTTCTTC. Encoded protein: CASSRTGGRYNEQFF.

This clone occurred a few times. This sequence joins TRBV27 and TRBJ2-7; 7 bases fit TRBD1. This CDR3 comprises 13 residues. The junction had 7 bases not matched to a gene; V was cut back by 6 bases and J by 5 bases. Germline values: CDR1 MNHEY, CDR2 SMNVEV (reference sequence). The CDR3 nucleotides are TGTGCCAGCAGCTCGACAGGGCCCCACGAGCAGTACTTC. It codes for CASSSTGPHEQYF.

The gene calls are TRBV9 and TRBJ2-3; D not resolved. Germline V lookup: CDR1 SGDLS, CDR2 YYNGEE. The CDR3 consists of 14 residues. The germline V and J ends were trimmed by 0 bases and 2 bases, with 7 bases remaining between them. The CDR3 reads CASSVETLTDTQYF. The CDR3 region has the DNA TGTGCCAGCAGCGTAGAAACTCTCACAGATACGCAGTATTTT.

This clone was seen only once. The genes are TRBV5-6 and TRBJ2-1, with a weak D call TRBD2 (5 bases). The CDR3 is 13 residues long. Germline CDR1 SGHDT, CDR2 YYEEEE. V shed 3 bases and J shed 8 bases, with 12 bases lying between them. CDR3 amino acids: CASSYGVVDEQFF. The CDR3 DNA follows: TGTGCCAGCAGCTACGGGGTAGTTGATGAGCAGTTCTTC.

The J gene is TRBJ1-4, the V gene TRBV6-1; D is unclear. Looked up from germline, CDR1 is MNHNS and CDR2 is SASEGT. V was clipped by 0 bases and J by 10 bases, with 12 bases between them. The CDR3 runs 14 residues. CDR3 protein: CASSEAARPGKLFF. The CDR3, as DNA: TGTGCCAGCAGTGAAGCGGCCCGGCCGGGAAAACTGTTTTTT.

The rearrangement joins TRBV6-1 to TRBJ2-1; D is unresolved. Trimming stripped 5 bases from V and 3 bases from J, with 14 bases between. The length of the CDR3 is 15 residues. CDR1 and CDR2 (germline): MNHNS, SASEGT. The CDR3 coding sequence is TGTGCCAGCAGTCCGAGGAGTACCAACTACAATGAGCAGTTCTTC. Its protein is CASSPRSTNYNEQFF.

The V and J genes are TRBV4-3 and TRBJ1-2, with D tentatively TRBD1 (5 bases). Between the trimmed V and J ends, which lost 0 bases and 6 bases, there was a span of 17 bases. CDR3 length equals 16 residues. From germline, CDR1 is LGHNA and CDR2 YSLEER. The CDR3 is CASSQDSEWGGNGYTF. As DNA, the CDR3 is TGCGCCAGCAGCCAAGATTCGGAATGGGGCGGAAATGGCTACACCTTC.

As to this clone: Other DNA sequences in this specimen translate into the identical CDR3. V gene TRBV9 combines with J gene TRBJ2-2; D remains unclear. CDR3 length: 14 residues. The V and J ends lost 0 bases and 1 base respectively, with 4 bases between them. The germline gives CDR1 SGDLS, CDR2 YYNGEE. The CDR3 bases are TGTGCCAGCAGCGTAGGAGGGAACACCGGGGAGCTGTTTTTT. Protein sequence: CASSVGGNTGELFF.

The genes are TRBV11-2 and TRBJ1-4, with D possibly TRBD1 on 6 matching bases. Germline CDR1 reads SGHAT; CDR2 reads FQNNGV. V lost 1 base and J 8 bases, leaving 17 bases between the germline ends. This CDR3 spans 16 amino acids. The CDR3 region has the DNA TGTGCCAGCAGCTTAGTTTTAGCAGGGGAAGAAGAAAAACTGTTTTTT. Protein: CASSLVLAGEEEKLFF.

The CDR3 spells CASSPGLTYNEQFF. CDR3 DNA sequence: TGTGCCAGCAGTCCGGGACTCACATACAATGAGCAGTTCTTC. The genes are TRBV6-6 and TRBJ2-1; maybe TRBD2 (6 bases). Germline CDR1 and CDR2: MNHNY and SVGAGI (reference sequence). Trimming removed 5 bases at V and 4 bases at J, with 12 bases between. The CDR3 covers 14 residues.

This clone showed up just once. The CDR3 DNA follows: TGTGCCAGCAGCTTTCTGGGGGCCTACTCCAATCAGCCCCAGCATTTT. It is translated as CASSFLGAYSNQPQHF. This chain uses TRBV7-8 with TRBJ1-5; D is perhaps TRBD1 (6 bases). The V end lost 3 bases, the J end lost 3 bases, and 15 bases lay between the germline ends. The CDR3 runs to 16 residues. Per germline, CDR1 SGHVS and CDR2 FQNEAQ.

V usage is TRBV29-1 and J usage is TRBJ1-1; TRBD1 might be the D (6 bases). The CDR3 sequence is 15 residues long. Per germline, CDR1 SQVTM and CDR2 ANQGSEA. V shed 6 bases and J shed 0 bases, with 17 bases lying between them. DNA for the CDR3: TGCAGCGTCGGTGGGGAGGGGGTGGTGAACACTGAAGCTTTCTTT. The encoded protein is CSVGGEGVVNTEAFF.

The chain combines TRBV5-4 with TRBJ2-6; TRBD1 agrees at 8 bases. The CDR3 runs 17 residues. The germline V gene encodes CDR1 SGHNT and CDR2 YYREEE (reference sequence). V shed 0 bases, J shed 1 base, and the junction held 3 bases outside the gene matches. The DNA for the CDR3 is TGTGCCAGCAGCTTGGGACGACAGGGGTCTGGGGCCAACGTCCTGACTTTC. Translation: CASSLGRQGSGANVLTF. Complete variable domain (other parts from reference TRBV5-4 and TRBJ2-6): ETGVTQSPTHLIKTRGQQVTLRCSSQSGHNTVSWYQQALGQGPQFIFQYYREEENGRGNFPPRFSGLQFPNYSSELNVNALELDDSALYLCASSLGRQGSGANVLTFGAGSRLTVL.